The rows below give T cell receptor beta chains drawn from one sample of a study of T cells in Graves' hyperthyroidism and ophthalmopathy. MiXCR, applied by TCRdb to the multiplex PCR reads, yields one record per CDR3 protein. The sample includes some 690,000 distinct CDR3 sequences, roughly 17% seen only once; the top ten take about 16%. Sequencing input: blood. Receptors were obtained from a man aged 50 to 59 with Graves' hyperthyroidism. Both conserved end residues are part of each CDR3. A D gene is named only where the DNA matches it firmly. Not every row has a clone size; where given, it reads once, few, many or a size class.

>TRBV7-9|.|TRBJ2-2|few
TGTGCCAGCACCCCCGCCGGGGCAACCGGGGAGCTGTTTTTT
CASTPAGATGELFF
>TRBV6-1|.|TRBJ1-3|.
TGTGCCAGCAGGCCCAGTTCTTGGAGCTCTGGAAACACCATATATTTT
CASRPSSWSSGNTIYF
>TRBV6-1|.|TRBJ2-4|.
TGTGCCAGCAGGCGCAGGGAAGCCAAAAACATTCAGTACTTC
CASRRREAKNIQYF
>TRBV12-3/TRBV12-4|.|TRBJ1-2|many
TGTGCCAGCGCGAATTCGTGGGATGGCTACACCTTC
CASANSWDGYTF
>TRBV5-1|TRBD1|TRBJ1-2|many
TGCGCCAGCATGCCGGGACAGGGGGCGGATGGCTACACCTTC
CASMPGQGADGYTF
>TRBV7-6|TRBD2|TRBJ2-3|few
TGTGCCAGCACCTCCGCGAGCTGGGGGGGTACAGATACGCAGTATTTT
CASTSASWGGTDTQYF
>TRBV18|.|TRBJ1-6|few
TGTGCCAGCTCACCAGAAGGGCCCTCCAGCTCCTATAATTCACCCCTCCACTTT
CASSPEGPSSSYNSPLHF
>TRBV24-1|.|TRBJ2-2|few
TGTGCCACCAGTGATTTTTTGGGACAAGCGAACACCGGGGAGCTGTTTTTT
CATSDFLGQANTGELFF
>TRBV19|.|TRBJ2-1|few
TGTGCCAGTACCCTGGGAGGGGGCGCCTACAATGAGCAGTTCTTC
CASTLGGGAYNEQFF
>TRBV28|.|TRBJ1-1|.
TGTGCCAGCAGTTTATACAGGAGAGATACTGAAGCTTTCTTT
CASSLYRRDTEAFF
>TRBV2|.|TRBJ1-4|many
TGTGCCAGCAGGTCGGTGGAAAAACTGTTTTTT
CASRSVEKLFF
>TRBV30|.|TRBJ2-1|.
TGTGCCTGGAGTGTACGGGGGGCGGACCGGAGCCTAGAAAATGAGCAGTTCTTC
CAWSVRGADRSLENEQFF
>TRBV3-1|.|TRBJ2-5|many
TGTGCCAGCAGCCAAGATGTCAGGGTGAAGACCCAGTACTTC
CASSQDVRVKTQYF
>TRBV15|.|TRBJ2-5|.
TGTGCCACCAGCAGAGACCCGGCGCAAGAGACCCAGTACTTC
CATSRDPAQETQYF
>TRBV10-3|.|TRBJ2-6|many
TGTGCCATCAATTACAGGGTGAATTTTGGGGCCAACGTCCTGACTTTC
CAINYRVNFGANVLTF
>TRBV6-5|TRBD2|TRBJ2-7|.
TGTGCCAGCAGTTACGGGGGGGGACCTGGCGAGCAGTACTTC
CASSYGGGPGEQYF
>TRBV5-4|.|TRBJ2-7|.
TGTGCCAGCAGAGAGGCTAGCAGGGGCGAGCAGTACTTC
CASREASRGEQYF
>TRBV5-1|.|TRBJ2-3|.
TGCGCCAGCAGCTTGGGTCCGAGAACAGGGTCGATCACAGATACGCAGTATTTT
CASSLGPRTGSITDTQYF
>TRBV6-2/TRBV6-3|.|TRBJ2-5|.
TGTGCCAGCCAAGGGACACAGGGTGAGACCCAGTACTTC
CASQGTQGETQYF
>TRBV28|TRBD1|TRBJ1-2|few
TGTGCCAGCAGTTTAGCAGGGGGCAATGGCTACACCTTC
CASSLAGGNGYTF
>TRBV20-1|TRBD1|TRBJ1-1|many
TGCAGTGCTAGAGAGCCGACAGGGATTTACGACACTGAAGCTTTCTTT
CSAREPTGIYDTEAFF
>TRBV27|TRBD1|TRBJ2-7|.
TGTGCCAGCAGTTCGAATCTGGACAGGGGGCCGAGCGGGGGTTCCCGGAACGAGCAGTACTTC
CASSSNLDRGPSGGSRNEQYF
>TRBV5-1|.|TRBJ1-1|many
TGCGCCAGCAGCTTGGAACACACTGAAGCTTTCTTT
CASSLEHTEAFF
>TRBV11-2|.|TRBJ2-5|many
TGTGCCAGCAGCCAATCGGGACTCCAGGCCGAGACCCAGTACTTC
CASSQSGLQAETQYF
>TRBV11-3|TRBD1|TRBJ2-1|.
TGTGCCAGCAGCTCCGGACAGGGGCTAGAGGGGCAGTTCTTC
CASSSGQGLEGQFF
>TRBV2|TRBD2|TRBJ2-5|many
TGTGCCAGCAGTGTGGTGCGGGAGCAAGAGACCCAGTACTTC
CASSVVREQETQYF
>TRBV20-1|TRBD1|TRBJ1-5|many
TGCAGTGCTAGATTCCAACGCGTGGACAGGGGGCTTTGGAACAATCAGCCCCAGCATTTT
CSARFQRVDRGLWNNQPQHF
>TRBV28|.|TRBJ1-5|many
TGTGCCAGCAGTTTAAGGGAGGGCAATCAGCCCCAGCATTTT
CASSLREGNQPQHF
>TRBV5-4|.|TRBJ2-1|.
TGTGCCAGCAGCATCGTGCAGAACGGACGCAATGAGCAGTTCTTC
CASSIVQNGRNEQFF
>TRBV5-1|TRBD1|TRBJ2-3|.
TGCGCCAGCAGATCCGGGACAGGATGGGATACGCAGTATTTT
CASRSGTGWDTQYF
>TRBV24-1|.|TRBJ1-5|.
TGTGCCACCAGTCCACGGGGTAGCAATCAGCCCCAGCATTTT
CATSPRGSNQPQHF
>TRBV2|.|TRBJ2-1|many
TGTGCCAGCAGTGAGGGTCGGTTCGGACTGGAGCAGTTCTTC
CASSEGRFGLEQFF
>TRBV5-1|.|TRBJ1-5|many
TGCGCCAGCAGCTTGGAAGGGGACTATCGAAATCAGCCCCAGCATTTT
CASSLEGDYRNQPQHF
>TRBV4-1|TRBD2|TRBJ2-1|few
TGCGCCAGCAGCCGGCTTGGACTAGCGGGATACAATGAGCAGTTCTTC
CASSRLGLAGYNEQFF
>TRBV19|TRBD2|TRBJ2-1|many
TGTGCCAGTAGTCAAATCGTGGCTAGCGGGAGAAGCGATGAGCAGTTCTTC
CASSQIVASGRSDEQFF
>TRBV7-9|TRBD2|TRBJ2-7|many
TGTGCCAGCAGCCCCGGGAGGCTTTCCTACGAGCAGTACTTC
CASSPGRLSYEQYF
>TRBV5-1|.|TRBJ2-1|once
TGCGCCAGCAGCTCCAACGGGGCGGATGAGCAGTTCTTC
CASSSNGADEQFF
>TRBV7-9|TRBD2|TRBJ2-7|many
TGTGCCAGCAGCTTAGAAGCGGGGGACTCCTACGAGCAGTACTTC
CASSLEAGDSYEQYF
>TRBV11-2|.|TRBJ1-5|many
TGTGCCAGCAGCCTATATAATCAGCCCCAGCATTTT
CASSLYNQPQHF
>TRBV2|TRBD1|TRBJ1-5|.
TGTGCCAGCAGTGATAGGACAGGGCTGACTAGCAATCAGCCCCAGCATTTT
CASSDRTGLTSNQPQHF
>TRBV25-1|.|TRBJ2-2|few
TGTGCCAGCAGTGAATATGGGGAGTGGGGCCCTAACACCGGGGAGCTGTTTTTT
CASSEYGEWGPNTGELFF
>TRBV11-2|.|TRBJ1-1|many
TGTGCCAGCAGCTTAGTCGGGCTCGGCGCTTTCTTT
CASSLVGLGAFF